This T cell receptor (beta chain) is from a study of shared clonotypes between healthy human individuals. Across the whole study: Each donor's CD4 naive and CD4 memory cells filled three plates apiece, CD8 naive two, and CD8 memory one.

Every subset's genomic DNA went evenly onto several immunoSEQ plates. The protocol was immunoSEQ multiplex PCR, while the TCRdb copy is restricted to in-frame clones and leaves out a portion. The sample consists of 2 million to 2.5 million clones, less than 95% of them appearing once. Broader study findings: Around 5.4% of naive CD4 clonotypes were common to a few donors.

A split of CD4+ cells into CD45RA+ naive and CD45RA-negative memory subsets was performed. Per germline, CDR1 SGHTA and CDR2 FQGNSA. The CDR3 runs 15 residues. V lost 3 bases and J lost 0, with 12 bases in between. Concerning this clone itself: Its antigen remains unknown. Different DNA sequences within this sample yield the same CDR3.

Sequenced: naive CD4+ T cells from PBMCs. The subset denotes: CD45RA+ positively selected. The receptor was isolated from a young man in good health. Some clones in this sample may be carry-over from other donors' samples. The V call is TRBV7-2, the J call TRBJ2-7, with D tentatively TRBD1 (6 bases). This chain's CDR3 is CASSLAGTSSYEQYF. DNA of the CDR3: TGTGCCAGCAGCTTGGCCGGGACATCCTCCTACGAGCAGTACTTC.